This T cell receptor beta chain was captured in a study of T cell responses to AZD1222 COVID-19 vaccine. Study outcomes and limitations: It should be noted that donors were predominantly white British and more often female, and clonal diversity was possibly underestimated. Regions left unmutated in variants are reportedly the target of nearly half of spike-specific TCRs.

The method was immunoSEQ multiplex PCR; TCRdb's version includes in-frame clones alone and lacks a portion of them. The sample has 100,000 to 120,000 clones, roughly 92% seen once. A note on this clone: What it binds is not known.

J was trimmed by 2 bases and V by 6 bases; bases with no gene match: 10. The CDR3 totals 14 residues. Germline CDR1 is GTSNPN and CDR2 is SVGIG (reference sequence). The clonotype originates from an adult who received the AZD1222 COVID-19 vaccine. The specimen comprised peripheral blood, sampled 28 days after the second AZD1222 dose. The chain employs TRBV30 and TRBJ2-7; 7 positions match TRBD1. DNA of the CDR3: TGTGCCTGCCTCCCCCGGGACAGAACCTACGAGCAGTACTTC. This translates into CACLPRDRTYEQYF.